A selection of T cell receptor beta chains follows, all from one sample in a study of OX40 agonist ivuxolimab in advanced cancers. The assay was immunoSEQ multiplex PCR, and TCRdb's table has in-frame clones only and misses some. The data contain roughly 65,000 clones, about three quarters of them seen just once; the ten biggest clones take up over 2%. The sequenced sample was CD4+ or CD8+ T cells sorted from blood, obtained in a trial of the OX40 agonist ivuxolimab. These TCRs come from an adult with an advanced solid tumor such as melanoma, head and neck, liver or kidney cancer. CDR3s include the opening cysteine and the closing phenylalanine or tryptophan. D genes are given only for firm matches.

TRBV7-9	TRBJ2-3	TRBD2	CASRSWNSGRGDTQYF
TRBV6-1	TRBJ2-7	NA	CASSPLEGGEVEQYF
TRBV18	TRBJ2-6	NA	CASSPPKGSAGANVLTF
TRBV18	TRBJ1-4	TRBD1	CASSMGQGISFSPEKLFF
TRBV5-1	TRBJ1-1	NA	CASSWGGGAETEAFF
TRBV10-2	TRBJ2-3	TRBD2	CASGETSGNTQYF
TRBV7-2	TRBJ2-5	NA	CASSLAIGAYQETQYF
TRBV14	TRBJ2-7	NA	CVSSQDFNRNSEQYF
TRBV6-1	TRBJ2-7	TRBD2	CASSATGLAGRSYEQYF
TRBV5-1	TRBJ2-2	NA	CASSPIRANTGELFF
TRBV30	TRBJ1-4	NA	CAWSKGNSNEKLFF
TRBV28	TRBJ2-5	TRBD2	CASSLLAGGRETQYF
TRBV6-1	TRBJ1-4	NA	CASENPGSEKLFF
TRBV5-1	TRBJ2-5	NA	CASSQQVSQETQYF
TRBV5-8	TRBJ2-1	TRBD1	CASSWDRSSYNEQFF
TRBV7-9	TRBJ2-5	TRBD2	CASSWTRKETQYF
TRBV7-2	TRBJ2-5	TRBD1	CASRNDRAGETQYF
TRBV27	TRBJ2-3	TRBD2	CASIRGRPGTDTQYF
TRBV19	TRBJ2-1	NA	CASSIRRAGGSYNEQFF
TRBV28	TRBJ2-2	NA	CASSKGTLNTGELFF
TRBV7-6	TRBJ1-4	NA	CASSPRENNEKLFF
TRBV6-5	TRBJ2-7	TRBD2	CASSYVGVAGEQYF
TRBV11-3	TRBJ2-7	TRBD2	CASSEGRDPSYEQYF
TRBV6-5	TRBJ1-6	TRBD1	CASSYDRGDSPLHF
TRBV7-8	TRBJ2-5	NA	CASSLDWSEETQYF
TRBV18	TRBJ1-5	NA	CASSPGQVRQPQHF
TRBV27	TRBJ1-4	NA	CASKRGRTIPEKLFF
TRBV2	TRBJ2-2	NA	CASSSDVSNTGELFF
TRBV20-1	TRBJ2-1	NA	CSAGLGERQFF
TRBV28	TRBJ2-1	TRBD2	CASSPGLAGGEQFF
TRBV21-1	TRBJ1-3	NA	CASSKALGTGSGNTIYF
TRBV2	TRBJ1-1	TRBD1	CASSEQWTGEAFF
TRBV9	TRBJ1-4	NA	CASSGPLGEKLFF
TRBV27	TRBJ2-7	TRBD1	CASSYRQGVYEQYF
TRBV6-1	TRBJ1-3	NA	CASSTGALGGNTIYF
TRBV5-8	TRBJ2-5	TRBD2	CASSSRAGGETQYF
TRBV15	TRBJ2-5	TRBD1	CATSGRGRETQYF
TRBV5-1	TRBJ2-7	NA	CASSPAGAGPYEQYF
TRBV27	TRBJ2-5	TRBD2	CASSPGGARTETQYF
TRBV28	TRBJ1-5	TRBD1	CASSLGTGNQPQHF
TRBV6-5	TRBJ1-4	NA	CASRDTGYEKLFF
TRBV28	TRBJ1-1	NA	CASSFGQKEAFF
TRBV7-9	TRBJ1-6	NA	CASSGSYNSPLHF
TRBV5-5	TRBJ1-1	NA	CASSLGPGVTEAFF
TRBV7-3	TRBJ1-1	NA	CASSPNGGLLAGAFF
TRBV15	TRBJ2-7	NA	CATSRTPSGEQYF
TRBV15	TRBJ2-4	NA	CATSRGGEAKNIQYF
TRBV30	TRBJ2-4	NA	CAWSVKGVNDIQYF
TRBV29-1	TRBJ2-5	NA	CSVGGETQYF
TRBV6-6	TRBJ2-3	NA	CASSSDGRTQYF
TRBV4-1	TRBJ2-7	TRBD2	CASSQERTSGRYEQYF
TRBV19	TRBJ1-1	TRBD1	CASSTDSGTGGLNTEAFF
TRBV5-6	TRBJ1-4	TRBD1	CASSLRQGQFEKLFF
TRBV19	TRBJ2-2	TRBD2	CASSIPTTSGTGALFF
TRBV29-1	TRBJ1-2	TRBD1	CSVGTGGWTSYTF
TRBV7-9	TRBJ1-1	NA	CASSSWPMNTEAFF
TRBV5-1	TRBJ2-5	TRBD2	CASSYGLVGETQYF